Sequencing of this T cell receptor (beta chain) was carried out in a study of CD8 T cells in ankylosing spondylitis. The study, taken as a whole, reports: According to the report, clones linked to the disease were significantly enriched in matched synovial fluid samples taken from ankylosing spondylitis patients. Characteristic, it appeared, of ankylosing spondylitis blood was a TCR beta motif of about eight highly homologous variants.

With V trimmed by 0 bases and J by 6 bases, 8 bases remained unmatched. This CDR3 comprises 17 residues. The V gene's germline CDR1 is DFQATT and CDR2 SNEGSKA (reference sequence). TCRdb recomputed calls from the 5' RACE reads with MiXCR, one row per CDR3 protein. This table holds approximately 300,000 distinct CDR3 sequences, roughly 8% found once. As to this clonotype: Its antigen remains unknown.

The source of this sequence is a male donor with ankylosing spondylitis. The chain combines TRBV20-1 with TRBJ2-1; TRBD2 matches at 13 bases. The specimen sequenced was blood, either unsorted or a sorted T cell fraction (not recorded which). The CDR3 sequence is CSAREGARTSGSNEQFF. In DNA form, the CDR3 reads TGCAGTGCTAGAGAGGGGGCCCGGACTAGCGGGAGCAATGAGCAGTTCTTC.